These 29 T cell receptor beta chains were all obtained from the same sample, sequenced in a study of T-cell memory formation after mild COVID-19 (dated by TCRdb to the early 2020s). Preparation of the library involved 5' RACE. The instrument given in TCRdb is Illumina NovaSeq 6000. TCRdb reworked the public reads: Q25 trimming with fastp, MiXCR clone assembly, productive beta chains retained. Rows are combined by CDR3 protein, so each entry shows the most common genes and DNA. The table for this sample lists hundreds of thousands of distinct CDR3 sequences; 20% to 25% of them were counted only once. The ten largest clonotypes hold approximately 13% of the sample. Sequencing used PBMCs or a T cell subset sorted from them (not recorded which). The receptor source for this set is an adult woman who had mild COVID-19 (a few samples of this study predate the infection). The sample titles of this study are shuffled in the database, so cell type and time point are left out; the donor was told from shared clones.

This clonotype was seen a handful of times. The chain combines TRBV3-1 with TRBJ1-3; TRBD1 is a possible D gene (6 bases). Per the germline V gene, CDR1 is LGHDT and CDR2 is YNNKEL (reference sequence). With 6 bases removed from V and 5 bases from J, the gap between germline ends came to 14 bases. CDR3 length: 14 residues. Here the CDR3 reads CASSTYGGRNTIYF. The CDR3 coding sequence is TGTGCCAGCAGTACCTACGGGGGGCGAAACACCATATATTTT.

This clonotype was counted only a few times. In DNA, the CDR3 is TGTGCCAGCAGCCAGCCCCACGAGCAGTACTTC. This codes for CASSQPHEQYF. The J gene is TRBJ2-7, the V gene TRBV11-2; D gene ambiguous. CDR1 and CDR2 (germline): SGHAT, FQNNGV. The CDR3 totals 11 residues. Trimming took 5 bases from V and 5 from J, leaving 7 bases between them.

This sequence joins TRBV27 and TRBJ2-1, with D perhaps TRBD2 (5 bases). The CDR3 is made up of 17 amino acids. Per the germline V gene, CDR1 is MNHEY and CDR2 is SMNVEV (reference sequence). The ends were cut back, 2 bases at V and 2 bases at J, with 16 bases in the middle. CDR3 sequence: CASSLEGMSGTYNEQFF. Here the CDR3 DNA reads TGTGCCAGCAGTTTAGAGGGTATGAGCGGTACCTACAATGAGCAGTTCTTC.

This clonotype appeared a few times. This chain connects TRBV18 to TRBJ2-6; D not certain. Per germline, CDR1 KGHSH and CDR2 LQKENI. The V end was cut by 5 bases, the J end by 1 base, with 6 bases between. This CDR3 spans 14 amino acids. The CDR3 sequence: CASSELSGANVLTF. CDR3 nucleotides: TGTGCCAGCTCAGAGTTATCTGGGGCCAACGTCCTGACTTTC.

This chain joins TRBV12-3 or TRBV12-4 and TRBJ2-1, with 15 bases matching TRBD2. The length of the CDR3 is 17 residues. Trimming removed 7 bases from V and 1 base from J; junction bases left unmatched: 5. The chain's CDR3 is CASIHGLAGGSYNEQFF. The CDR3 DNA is TGTGCCAGCATCCACGGACTAGCGGGAGGGTCCTACAATGAGCAGTTCTTC.

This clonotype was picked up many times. The CDR3 coding sequence is TGTGCCAGCAGCTTAATTTTGACCGGGGAGCTGTTTTTT. This codes for CASSLILTGELFF. This sequence joins TRBV7-2 and TRBJ2-2; D remains unclear. The germline V gene has CDR1 SGHTA and CDR2 FQGNSA. The germline V and J ends were trimmed by 2 bases and 5 bases, with 6 bases remaining between them. The CDR3 has 13 amino acids.

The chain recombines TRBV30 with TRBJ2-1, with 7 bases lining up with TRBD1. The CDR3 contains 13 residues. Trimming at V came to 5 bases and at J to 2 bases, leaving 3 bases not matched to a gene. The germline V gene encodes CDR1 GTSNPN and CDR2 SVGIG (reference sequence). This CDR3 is CAWAGQAYNEQFF. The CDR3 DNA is TGTGCCTGGGCCGGACAGGCCTACAATGAGCAGTTCTTC. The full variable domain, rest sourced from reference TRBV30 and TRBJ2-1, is SQTIHQWPATLVQPVGSPLSLECTVEGTSNPNLYWYRQAAGRGLQLLFYSVGIGQISSEVPQNLSASRPQDRQFILSSKKLLLSDSGFYLCAWAGQAYNEQFFGPGTRLTVL.

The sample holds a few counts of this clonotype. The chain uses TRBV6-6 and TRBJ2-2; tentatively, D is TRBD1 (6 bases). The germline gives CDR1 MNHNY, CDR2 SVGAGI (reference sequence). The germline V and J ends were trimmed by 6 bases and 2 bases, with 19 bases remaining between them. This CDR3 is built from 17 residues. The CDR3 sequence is CASSPNPDSLNTGELFF. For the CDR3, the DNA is TGTGCCAGCAGCCCCAATCCGGACAGCTTAAACACCGGGGAGCTGTTTTTT.

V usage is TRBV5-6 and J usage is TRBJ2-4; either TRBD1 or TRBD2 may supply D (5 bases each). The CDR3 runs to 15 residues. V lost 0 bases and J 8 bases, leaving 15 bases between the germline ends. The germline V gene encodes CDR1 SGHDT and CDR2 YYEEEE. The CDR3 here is CASSLAGRFLYIQYF. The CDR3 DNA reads TGTGCCAGCAGCTTGGCGGGGCGGTTTCTCTACATTCAGTACTTC.

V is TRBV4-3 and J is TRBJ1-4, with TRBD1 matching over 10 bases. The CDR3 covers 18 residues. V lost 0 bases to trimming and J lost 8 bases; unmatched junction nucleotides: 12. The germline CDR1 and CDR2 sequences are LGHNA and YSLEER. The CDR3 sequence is CASSQDGVAGQGGEKLFF. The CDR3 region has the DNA TGCGCCAGCAGCCAAGATGGGGTTGCCGGACAGGGGGGGGAAAAACTGTTTTTT.

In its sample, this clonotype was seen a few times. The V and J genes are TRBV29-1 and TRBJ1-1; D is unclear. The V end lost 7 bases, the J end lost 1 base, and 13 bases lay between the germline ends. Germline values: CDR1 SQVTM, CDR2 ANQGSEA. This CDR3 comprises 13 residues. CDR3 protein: CSASLYGNTEAFF. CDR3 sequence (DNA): TGCAGCGCGTCTCTGTACGGGAACACTGAAGCTTTCTTT.

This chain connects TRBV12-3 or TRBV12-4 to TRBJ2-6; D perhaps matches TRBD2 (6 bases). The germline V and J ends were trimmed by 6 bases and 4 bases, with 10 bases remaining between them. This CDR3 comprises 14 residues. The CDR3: CASSRGVGANVLTF. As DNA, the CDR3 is TGTGCCAGCAGCCGCGGGGTGGGGGCCAACGTCCTGACTTTC.

The CDR3 nucleotides are TGTGCCTGGAGTTCCGGACCCAACTATGGCTACACCTTC. Translated, it gives CAWSSGPNYGYTF. The chain is built from TRBV30 and TRBJ1-2; D not resolved. The germline V gene encodes CDR1 GTSNPN and CDR2 SVGIG (reference sequence). V was shortened by 2 bases and J by 2 bases, with 9 bases between the two germline ends. The CDR3 extends over 13 amino acids. Combining the CDR3 with reference TRBV30 and TRBJ1-2 gives the whole variable domain SQTIHQWPATLVQPVGSPLSLECTVEGTSNPNLYWYRQAAGRGLQLLFYSVGIGQISSEVPQNLSASRPQDRQFILSSKKLLLSDSGFYLCAWSSGPNYGYTFGSGTRLTVV.

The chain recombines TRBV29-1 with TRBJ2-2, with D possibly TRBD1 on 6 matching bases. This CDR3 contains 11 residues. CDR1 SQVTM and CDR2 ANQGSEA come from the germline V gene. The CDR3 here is CEDRNTGELFF. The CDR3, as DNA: TGCGAGGACAGGAACACCGGGGAGCTGTTTTTT.

The CDR3 DNA is TGTGCCAGCAGCTTAACAGGACAGGGGTCCCTCTACAATGAGCAGTTCTTC. This translates into CASSLTGQGSLYNEQFF. The J gene is TRBJ2-1, the V gene TRBV7-3; 9 nucleotides align to TRBD1. CDR1 and CDR2 (germline): SGHTA, FQGTGA. V dropped 0 bases and J dropped 3; count of bases not matched to a gene: 6. The CDR3 totals 17 residues. Full variable domain (rest looked up from reference TRBV7-3 and TRBJ2-1): GAGVSQTPSNKVTEKGKYVELRCDPISGHTALYWYRQSLGQGPEFLIYFQGTGAADDSGLPNDRFFAVRPEGSVSTLKIQRTERGDSAVYLCASSLTGQGSLYNEQFFGPGTRLTVL.

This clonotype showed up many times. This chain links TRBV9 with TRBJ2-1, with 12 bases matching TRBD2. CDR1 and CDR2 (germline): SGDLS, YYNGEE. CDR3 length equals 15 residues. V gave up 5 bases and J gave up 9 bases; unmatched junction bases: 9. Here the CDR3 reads CASRLGASGRGEQFF. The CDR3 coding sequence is TGTGCCAGCAGGTTAGGGGCTAGCGGGAGGGGTGAGCAGTTCTTC.

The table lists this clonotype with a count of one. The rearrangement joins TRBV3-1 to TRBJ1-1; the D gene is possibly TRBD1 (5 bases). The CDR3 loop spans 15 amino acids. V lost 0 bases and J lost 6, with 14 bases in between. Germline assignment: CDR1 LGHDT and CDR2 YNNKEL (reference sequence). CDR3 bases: TGTGCCAGCAGCCAAGACCCCAGCAGGGTCTCTGAAGCTTTCTTT. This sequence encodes CASSQDPSRVSEAFF.

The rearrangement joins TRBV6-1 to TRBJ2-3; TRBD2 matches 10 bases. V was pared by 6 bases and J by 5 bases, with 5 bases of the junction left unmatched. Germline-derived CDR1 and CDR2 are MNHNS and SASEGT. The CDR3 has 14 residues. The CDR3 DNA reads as TGTGCCAGCAGAGCGGGGGGGCCGCGAGATACGCAGTATTTT. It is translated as CASRAGGPRDTQYF.

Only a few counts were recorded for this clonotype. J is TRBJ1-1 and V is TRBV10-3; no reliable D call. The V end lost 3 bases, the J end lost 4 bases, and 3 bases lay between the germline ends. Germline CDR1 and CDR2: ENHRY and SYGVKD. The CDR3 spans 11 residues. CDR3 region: CAISEGTEAFF. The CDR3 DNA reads TGTGCCATCAGTGAAGGCACTGAAGCTTTCTTT.

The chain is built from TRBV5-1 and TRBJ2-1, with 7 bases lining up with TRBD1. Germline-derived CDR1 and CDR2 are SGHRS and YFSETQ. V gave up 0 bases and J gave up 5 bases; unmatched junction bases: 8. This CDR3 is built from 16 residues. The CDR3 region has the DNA TGCGCCAGCAGCTTGGTGGTTCTAGACAGGGACAATGAGCAGTTCTTC. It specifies CASSLVVLDRDNEQFF.

CDR3 DNA sequence: TGTGCCAGCAGTCCGAGCGGGGAAGCCTACAATGAGCAGTTCTTC. Translated, it gives CASSPSGEAYNEQFF. This sequence joins TRBV6-5 and TRBJ2-1; 7 bases are shared with TRBD2. This CDR3 has 15 amino acids. CDR1 is MNHEY and CDR2 is SVGAGI in the germline V gene. With V trimmed by 5 bases and J by 2 bases, 6 bases remained unmatched.

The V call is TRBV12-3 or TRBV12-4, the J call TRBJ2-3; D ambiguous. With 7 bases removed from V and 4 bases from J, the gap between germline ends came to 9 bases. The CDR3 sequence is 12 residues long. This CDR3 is CASNGASDTQYF. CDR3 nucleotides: TGTGCCAGCAACGGAGCCTCAGATACGCAGTATTTT.

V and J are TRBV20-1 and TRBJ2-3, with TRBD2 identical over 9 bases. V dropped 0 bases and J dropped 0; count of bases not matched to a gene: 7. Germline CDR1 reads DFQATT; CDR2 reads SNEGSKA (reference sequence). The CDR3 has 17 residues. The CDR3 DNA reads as TGCAGTGCTAGAGATGCGAGCGGGAGGTTTAGCACAGATACGCAGTATTTT. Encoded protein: CSARDASGRFSTDTQYF.

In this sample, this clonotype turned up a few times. The CDR3 bases are TGTGCCAGCAGACCCCGGGACAGGGCAGGGGCTGAGCAGTTCTTC. Translation gives CASRPRDRAGAEQFF. The chain carries TRBV6-5 and TRBJ2-1, with 9 positions matching TRBD1. There are 15 residues in the CDR3. After removal of 6 bases from V and 9 bases from J, the junction contained 12 bases not matched to a gene. Germline-derived CDR1 and CDR2 are MNHEY and SVGAGI.

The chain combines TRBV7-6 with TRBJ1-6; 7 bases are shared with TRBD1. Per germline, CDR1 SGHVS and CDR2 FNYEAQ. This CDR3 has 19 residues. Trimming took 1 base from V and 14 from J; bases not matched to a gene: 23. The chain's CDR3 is CASSLVLGGESGRGATLHF. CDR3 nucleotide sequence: TGTGCCAGCAGCTTAGTGTTAGGGGGCGAGTCCGGCCGGGGAGCGACCCTCCACTTT.

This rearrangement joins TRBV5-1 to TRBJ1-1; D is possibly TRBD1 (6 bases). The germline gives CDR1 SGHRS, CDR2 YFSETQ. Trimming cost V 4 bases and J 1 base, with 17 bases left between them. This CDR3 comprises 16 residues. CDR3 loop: CASSPLGGPGNTEAFF. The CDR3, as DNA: TGCGCCAGCAGCCCCCTCGGGGGGCCCGGGAACACTGAAGCTTTCTTT.

The CDR3 nucleotides are TGTGCCAGCAGCTCTTGGACTAGCGGGGGGGAAGAGACCCAGTACTTC. Protein: CASSSWTSGGEETQYF. The chain couples TRBV5-6 to TRBJ2-5; 15 bases are shared with TRBD2. Germline CDR1 SGHDT, CDR2 YYEEEE. CDR3 size: 16 residues. The V segment lost 3 bases and the J segment 3 bases; nucleotides outside the gene matches: 3.

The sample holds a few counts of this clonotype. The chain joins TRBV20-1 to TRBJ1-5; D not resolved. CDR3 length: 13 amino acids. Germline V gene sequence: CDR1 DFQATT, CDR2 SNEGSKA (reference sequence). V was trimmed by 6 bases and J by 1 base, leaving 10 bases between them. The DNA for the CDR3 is TGCAGTGCCCGGACTACAAGCAATCAGCCCCAGCATTTT. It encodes CSARTTSNQPQHF.

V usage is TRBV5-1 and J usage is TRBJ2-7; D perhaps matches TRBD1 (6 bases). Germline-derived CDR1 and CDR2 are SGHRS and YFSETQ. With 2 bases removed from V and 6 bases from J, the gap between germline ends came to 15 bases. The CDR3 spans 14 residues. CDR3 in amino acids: CASSFRTGGGEQYF. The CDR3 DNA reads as TGCGCCAGCAGCTTCCGGACTGGGGGCGGCGAGCAGTACTTC.